What follows is one T cell receptor beta chain and its context. The data stem from a study of PD-L1 blockade in urothelial cancer. Profiled with immunoSEQ multiplex PCR; TCRdb holds only in-frame clones, not every one. The table shows about 84,000 clones, with approximately 90% occurring only once. CDR1 KGHSH and CDR2 LQKENI come from the germline V gene. The ends were cut back, 1 base at V and 2 bases at J, with 14 bases in the middle. This CDR3 contains 16 residues. Source: PBMCs, taken around atezolizumab (anti-PD-L1) treatment. The chain joins TRBV18 to TRBJ1-1; no clear D gene. This TCR was sampled from a man in his fifties or sixties with urothelial cancer. CDR3 nucleotide sequence: TGTGCCAGCTCACCACGGGCTTATTACGGAAACACTGAAGCTTTCTTT. Translation gives CASSPRAYYGNTEAFF. The full variable domain, in which reference TRBV18 and TRBJ1-1 provide the parts outside the CDR3, is NAGVMQNPRHLVRRRGQEARLRCSPMKGHSHVYWYRQLPEEGLKFMVYLQKENIIDESGMPKERFSAEFPKEGPSILRIQQVVRGDSAAYFCASSPRAYYGNTEAFFGQGTRLTVV.